This T cell receptor beta chain was found in a study of early T cells in non-severe SARS-CoV-2 infection. From germline, CDR1 is MNHEY and CDR2 SVGEGT. Losses at the gene ends were 6 bases for V and 1 base for J; bases not matched to a gene: 10. This CDR3 region has 16 residues. Attachment of unique molecular identifiers was made to individual cDNA molecules. Using its own MiXCR run on the 5' RACE reads, TCRdb lists one record per CDR3 protein. Of approximately 65,000 distinct CDR3 sequences in the sample, roughly 12% were seen once. The specimen comprised whole blood, sampled at baseline. This receptor was obtained from an adult who was a healthcare worker with PCR-confirmed SARS-CoV-2 infection or an uninfected control (not recorded which). The V gene is TRBV6-2 or TRBV6-3, the J gene TRBJ2-5; TRBD2 matches 8 bases. The CDR3 region has the DNA TGTGCCAGCAGCCCATGGAGAGCGGGGGCCCAAGAGACCCAGTACTTC. Translating gives CASSPWRAGAQETQYF.